The 24 T cell receptor beta chains below all came from one sample that was sequenced in a study of T cell responses to AZD1222 COVID-19 vaccine. Produced via immunoSEQ multiplex PCR; TCRdb's table is partial and in-frame only. Here the sample spans 150,000 to 200,000 clones, 80% to 90% being singletons. Sequencing was performed on peripheral blood, taken 28 days after the second AZD1222 dose. The receptors stem from an adult who received the AZD1222 COVID-19 vaccine.

The chain couples TRBV6-2 or TRBV6-3 to TRBJ1-1; a possible D gene is TRBD1 (5 bases). CDR3 length: 14 amino acids. Trimming shortened V by 0 bases and J by 5 bases, and 10 bases separated the two germline ends. Germline V lookup: CDR1 MNHEY, CDR2 SVGEGT. This CDR3 reads CASSYSVGGTEAFF. In DNA form, the CDR3 reads TGTGCCAGCAGTTACTCGGTCGGGGGGACTGAAGCTTTCTTT.

This clone was found a few times. The J gene is TRBJ2-3, the V gene TRBV15; D is possibly TRBD1 (6 bases). CDR1 LNHNV and CDR2 YYDKDF come from the germline V gene (reference sequence). This CDR3 spans 15 amino acids. V lost 0 bases, J lost 3 bases, and 10 bases lay in between. The CDR3 loop is CATSRDRQGTDTQYF. CDR3 bases: TGTGCCACCAGCAGAGATCGGCAGGGGACAGATACGCAGTATTTT.

This clone was detected a few times. This chain uses TRBV11-2 with TRBJ1-4; TRBD1 might be the D (5 bases). There are 16 residues in the CDR3. Trimming left V 2 bases short and J 2 bases short, with 12 bases between. Germline-derived CDR1 and CDR2 are SGHAT and FQNNGV. The CDR3, as DNA: TGTGCCAGCAGCTTACTAACGGGACGGACTAATGAAAAACTGTTTTTT. It codes for CASSLLTGRTNEKLFF.

This chain connects TRBV3-1 (or the pseudogene TRBV3-2) to TRBJ1-1; D is uncertain. Looked up from germline, CDR1 is LGHDT and CDR2 is YNNKEL (reference sequence). The V gene lost 5 bases and the J gene lost 0 bases, with 10 bases spanning the gap. This CDR3 is 14 amino acids long. The CDR3 DNA reads as TGTGCCAGCAGCGAAGCCAGGCTGAACACTGAAGCTTTCTTT. Translated: CASSEARLNTEAFF.

The chain employs TRBV10-1 and TRBJ2-5; D unresolved. The V gene lost 0 bases and the J gene lost 7 bases, with 12 bases spanning the gap. This CDR3 spans 14 amino acids. Germline CDR1 is WNHNN and CDR2 is SYGVQD (reference sequence). CDR3: CASSESTSARTQYF. The CDR3 DNA reads as TGCGCCAGCAGTGAGTCGACCAGCGCCAGGACCCAGTACTTC.

The chain has TRBV5-1 and TRBJ1-4; TRBD1 aligns across 9 bases. The V segment lost 4 bases and the J segment 6 bases; nucleotides outside the gene matches: 7. The CDR3 runs 15 residues. Germline V gene lookup returns CDR1 SGHRS and CDR2 YFSETQ. CDR3 nucleotides: TGCGCCAGCAGCGGGGAGGGACAGGGATATGAAAAACTGTTTTTT. Translating gives CASSGEGQGYEKLFF.

J is TRBJ1-1 and V is TRBV11-2; D is undetermined. Germline-derived CDR1 and CDR2 are SGHAT and FQNNGV. The CDR3 spans 12 residues. The V end was cut by 5 bases, the J end by 0 bases, with 4 bases between. The CDR3 bases are TGTGCCAGCAGCACGATGAACACTGAAGCTTTCTTT. Amino acids: CASSTMNTEAFF.

The chain is built from TRBV5-1 and TRBJ2-2; 7 bases line up with TRBD1. Per germline, CDR1 SGHRS and CDR2 YFSETQ. V lost 4 bases and J lost 6; bases outside the gene matches: 9. The length of the CDR3 is 15 residues. The CDR3 sequence is CASSPQGQLPGELFF. The CDR3, as DNA: TGCGCCAGCAGCCCACAGGGACAGTTACCCGGGGAGCTGTTTTTT.

V usage is TRBV25-1 and J usage is TRBJ2-3; the D call may be TRBD1 or TRBD2 (5 bases each). Trimming took 0 bases from V and 6 from J, leaving 13 bases between them. The CDR3 length is 15 residues. Germline loops: CDR1 MGHDK, CDR2 SYGVNS. The CDR3 DNA reads TGTGCCAGCAGTGAATATAAGATTGAGGGGGATACGCAGTATTTT. Its translation: CASSEYKIEGDTQYF.

The chain recombines TRBV7-3 with TRBJ1-5; no definite D call. V was cut by 5 bases and J by 0 bases, with 11 bases left in between. The CDR3 contains 15 residues. Germline V CDR1 and CDR2: SGHTA, FQGTGA. The CDR3 DNA reads TGTGCCAGCAGCCCGGACGGGTATAGCAATCAGCCCCAGCATTTT. Protein product: CASSPDGYSNQPQHF.

J is TRBJ2-3 and V is TRBV19; 14 positions agree with TRBD2. The V gene's germline CDR1 is LNHDA and CDR2 SQIVND (reference sequence). The length of the CDR3 is 15 residues. V lost 7 bases to trimming and J lost 4 bases; unmatched junction nucleotides: 4. The CDR3 sequence: CASKGTSGGPDTQYF. The CDR3, as DNA: TGTGCCAGTAAAGGGACTAGCGGGGGTCCAGATACGCAGTATTTT.

The rearrangement uses TRBV7-3 and TRBJ2-1, with TRBD1 matching over 9 bases. CDR3 length: 17 residues. Germline CDR1 SGHTA, CDR2 FQGTGA. Trimming took 5 bases from V and 2 from J; bases not matched to a gene: 10. The CDR3 sequence is CASSLRTGETPYNEQFF. CDR3 sequence (DNA): TGTGCCAGCAGCCTGCGGACAGGGGAAACCCCCTACAATGAGCAGTTCTTC.

This sequence joins TRBV28 and TRBJ1-2; TRBD1 aligns across 7 bases. Trimming took 5 bases from V and 4 from J; bases not matched to a gene: 7. This CDR3 comprises 14 residues. Germline CDR1 reads MDHEN; CDR2 reads SYDVKM. CDR3 bases: TGTGCCAGCAGTCCCCCAGGGGGTACCTATGGCTACACCTTC. Translated, it gives CASSPPGGTYGYTF.

This rearrangement joins TRBV10-3 to TRBJ2-3; 11 nucleotides align to TRBD1. The V and J ends lost 0 bases and 5 bases, in that order; junction bases with no gene match: 10. CDR3 length equals 18 residues. Germline V gene sequence: CDR1 ENHRY, CDR2 SYGVKD. CDR3 region: CAISESGTGGNSGDTQYF. The CDR3 DNA is TGTGCCATCAGTGAGTCGGGGACAGGGGGAAATTCAGGAGATACGCAGTATTTT.

The chain uses TRBV30 and TRBJ1-2, with a tentative D call TRBD1 (5 bases). There are 13 residues in the CDR3. V was shortened by 3 bases and J by 8 bases, with 16 bases between the two germline ends. Per the germline V gene, CDR1 is GTSNPN and CDR2 is SVGIG (reference sequence). CDR3 residues: CAWSDGGGLGYTF. Here the CDR3 DNA reads TGTGCCTGGAGCGACGGGGGAGGGTTAGGCTACACCTTC.

This clone was seen a single time. The V call is TRBV19, the J call TRBJ2-7; TRBD1 aligns across 8 bases. Trimming removed 5 bases from V and 2 bases from J; junction bases left unmatched: 5. CDR3 length: 14 residues. CDR1 LNHDA and CDR2 SQIVND come from the germline V gene (reference sequence). The CDR3 reads CASSRQGSTYEQYF. CDR3 bases: TGTGCCAGTAGTCGACAGGGGAGTACCTACGAGCAGTACTTC.

This clone has ten or more counts. The gene calls are TRBV24-1 and TRBJ1-2; D is possibly TRBD1 (5 bases). The germline V gene has CDR1 KGHDR and CDR2 SFDVKD. V lost 2 bases to trimming and J lost 6 bases, with 12 bases between them. This CDR3 contains 14 residues. CDR3: CATSDYGGVDGYTF. The CDR3 DNA is TGTGCCACCAGTGATTATGGAGGGGTTGATGGCTACACCTTC.

This clone occurred once. The V and J genes are TRBV5-1 and TRBJ1-4, with 7 bases matching TRBD1. Germline CDR1 reads SGHRS; CDR2 reads YFSETQ. V shed 0 bases and J 8 bases; nucleotides not matched to a gene: 4. This CDR3 spans 14 amino acids. The CDR3 bases are TGCGCCAGCAGCTTGGAGCAGGGGGACGAAAAACTGTTTTTT. Translating gives CASSLEQGDEKLFF.

This chain joins TRBV3-1 (or the pseudogene TRBV3-2) and TRBJ2-2; 7 bases agree with TRBD1. This CDR3 spans 18 amino acids. J gave up 1 base and V 0 bases, and 8 bases lay outside the gene matches. Germline CDR1 is LGHDT and CDR2 is YNNKEL (reference sequence). The CDR3: CASSQDRRTGGNTGELFF. CDR3 DNA: TGTGCCAGCAGCCAAGATCGAAGGACAGGAGGGAACACCGGGGAGCTGTTTTTT.

This chain joins TRBV19 and TRBJ1-2, with D possibly being TRBD1 (5 bases). Germline values: CDR1 LNHDA, CDR2 SQIVND (reference sequence). The CDR3 consists of 14 residues. Between the trimmed V and J ends, which lost 2 bases and 2 bases, there was a span of 9 bases. The CDR3 DNA reads as TGTGCCAGTAGTATACGGGGCAGGAACTATGGCTACACCTTC. This gives the protein CASSIRGRNYGYTF.

This clone was recorded once. The chain carries TRBV28 and TRBJ1-2; 9 bases line up with TRBD1. Looked up from germline, CDR1 is MDHEN and CDR2 is SYDVKM. J gave up 8 bases and V 6 bases, and 7 bases lay outside the gene matches. The CDR3 contains 13 residues. In DNA, the CDR3 is TGTGCCAGCAGACCCGGGACAGGGAGGGGCTACACCTTC. As protein: CASRPGTGRGYTF.

This rearrangement joins TRBV18 to TRBJ1-2; possibly TRBD1 for D (5 bases). The germline V gene has CDR1 KGHSH and CDR2 LQKENI. The CDR3 is 15 residues long. V lost 6 bases, J lost 4 bases, and 18 bases lay in between. The CDR3 nucleotides read TGTGCCAGCTCCAATAGTAAAGAAAGGGGCTATGGCTACACCTTC. The encoded protein is CASSNSKERGYGYTF.

This chain connects TRBV6-5 to TRBJ2-5, with D possibly matching TRBD2 (6 bases). This CDR3 spans 15 amino acids. V lost 0 bases to trimming and J lost 2 bases, with 10 bases between them. Germline V gene sequence: CDR1 MNHEY, CDR2 SVGAGI. The CDR3 sequence is CASSYSGLLQETQYF. Here the CDR3 DNA reads TGTGCCAGCAGTTACTCGGGACTGCTACAAGAGACCCAGTACTTC.

In DNA form, the CDR3 reads TGTGCCAGCAGTTACTCCGGGGGGGCGGTGAATGAGCAGTTCTTC. Translating gives CASSYSGGAVNEQFF. The chain combines TRBV6-2 or TRBV6-3 with TRBJ2-1; 8 bases align to TRBD2. The germline V gene has CDR1 MNHEY and CDR2 SVGEGT. The CDR3 contains 15 residues. Trimming removed 0 bases from V and 7 bases from J; junction bases left unmatched: 5.